This T cell receptor (beta chain) was identified in a study of technical replicates of blood from a handful of donors. TCRdb keeps only in-frame clones here, not all; method: immunoSEQ multiplex PCR. The data show about 85,000 clones, with about 95% seen just once and roughly 0.25% held by the top ten. This CDR3 region has 16 residues. V lost 0 bases to trimming and J lost 8 bases, with 20 bases between them. CDR1 SGHTS and CDR2 YDEGEE come from the germline V gene. This clonotype originated in a human donor in good health. What was sequenced was T cells isolated from PBMCs. The genes are TRBV5-8 and TRBJ1-2, with a tentative D call TRBD1 (5 bases). The CDR3 region has the DNA TGTGCCAGCAGCTTGGCCGAACAGGAGAAAACGTGGGGCTACACCTTC. Amino acids: CASSLAEQEKTWGYTF.